Listed below are T cell receptor beta chains from one sample, sequenced in a study of Ad26.COV2.S vaccination and SARS-CoV-2 variants. This table comes from immunoSEQ multiplex PCR, and its TCRdb copy is limited to in-frame clones, with some not included. The sample includes approximately 90,000 clones, 82% of them seen just once. Sequences were derived from peripheral blood, sampled after recovery from COVID-19. The receptors originated from a human donor who had recovered from COVID-19. Both conserved end residues are part of each CDR3. The D gene is left open where the match is weak. The size of a clone is reported for some rows only, either as once, few or many, or as a class for expanded clones.

j_call | clone_size | v_call | d_call | cdr3_aa | cdr3_nt
TRBJ2-7 | once | TRBV5-6 | NA | CASTKGGVRLWDSAYEQYF | TGTGCCAGCACCAAGGGTGGGGTAAGGTTATGGGACTCAGCCTACGAGCAGTACTTC
TRBJ1-6 | once | TRBV28 | TRBD1 | CASSLRQGNSPLHF | TGTGCCAGCAGTTTAAGACAGGGAAATTCACCCCTCCACTTT
TRBJ1-1 | NA | TRBV7-2 | NA | CASSLGPSTEAFF | TGTGCCAGCAGCTTAGGGCCTTCCACTGAAGCTTTCTTT
TRBJ2-1 | NA | TRBV6-1 | TRBD2 | CASSEPSGSRNEQFF | TGTGCCAGCAGTGAACCTAGCGGGAGTCGGAATGAGCAGTTCTTC
TRBJ1-5 | NA | TRBV28 | TRBD1 | CASYPLGQGNYQPQHF | TGTGCCAGCTACCCCTTGGGACAGGGGAATTATCAGCCCCAGCATTTT
TRBJ2-2 | NA | TRBV19 | NA | CASALGTPGTGELFF | TGTGCCAGCGCTCTTGGAACCCCTGGGACCGGGGAGCTGTTTTTT
TRBJ2-3 | NA | TRBV11-2 | TRBD2 | CASSGGRVWADTQYF | TGTGCCAGCAGTGGAGGGAGGGTGTGGGCAGATACGCAGTATTTT
TRBJ2-7 | NA | TRBV3-1/TRBV3-2 | NA | CASSQEARPIYEQYF | TGTGCCAGCAGCCAAGAGGCGCGGCCAATATACGAGCAGTACTTC
TRBJ2-7 | NA | TRBV27 | TRBD1 | CASSNRQGAYEQYF | TGTGCCAGCAGTAATCGACAGGGGGCCTACGAGCAGTACTTC
TRBJ1-5 | few | TRBV7-6 | NA | CASSLVGQGNQPQHF | TGTGCCAGCAGCTTAGTAGGCCAAGGAAATCAGCCCCAGCATTTT
TRBJ2-1 | NA | TRBV19 | NA | CASSNLAVSSYNEQFF | TGTGCCAGTAGTAACCTTGCGGTTAGCTCCTACAATGAGCAGTTCTTC
TRBJ1-5 | NA | TRBV11-2 | NA | CASSWVGSHQPQHF | TGTGCCAGCAGCTGGGTGGGATCCCATCAGCCCCAGCATTTT
TRBJ2-7 | NA | TRBV5-1 | TRBD2 | CASSLVAGSNEQYF | TGCGCCAGCAGCTTGGTAGCGGGTAGCAACGAGCAGTACTTC
TRBJ1-1 | NA | TRBV7-3 | NA | CASSRDRNTEAFF | TGTGCCAGCAGCCGAGACAGGAACACTGAAGCTTTCTTT
TRBJ2-3 | NA | TRBV11-2 | NA | CASSPGQFTDTQYF | TGTGCCAGCAGCCCCGGGCAGTTCACAGATACGCAGTATTTT
TRBJ1-2 | NA | TRBV28 | NA | CASSFGTLGGYTF | TGTGCCAGCAGTTTCGGAACACTCGGAGGCTACACCTTC
TRBJ1-5 | once | TRBV28 | TRBD1 | CASSQDRGGLNQPQHF | TGTGCCAGCAGTCAAGACAGGGGGGGACTCAATCAGCCCCAGCATTTT
TRBJ2-1 | NA | TRBV2 | NA | CASMWRQDYEQFF | TGTGCCAGCATGTGGAGACAGGACTATGAGCAGTTCTTC
TRBJ2-6 | NA | TRBV6-2/TRBV6-3 | NA | CASSLSTVSGANVLTF | TGTGCCAGCAGTTTATCGACGGTCTCTGGGGCCAACGTCCTGACTTTC
TRBJ1-6 | NA | TRBV7-8 | NA | CASSLDRDLSSYNSPLHF | TGTGCCAGCAGCTTAGACCGGGACCTAAGCTCCTATAATTCACCCCTCCACTTT
TRBJ2-7 | NA | TRBV7-9 | TRBD2 | CASSFSGRSHEQYF | TGTGCCAGCAGCTTTAGCGGGAGGAGCCACGAGCAGTACTTC
TRBJ2-1 | few | TRBV19 | NA | CASSQLDNEQFF | TGTGCCAGTAGCCAGTTAGACAATGAGCAGTTCTTC
TRBJ2-7 | NA | TRBV18 | NA | CASSPLGTSYEQYF | TGTGCCAGCTCACCACTCGGGACCTCCTACGAGCAGTACTTC
TRBJ1-2 | few | TRBV11-3 | NA | CASSSGGANYGYTF | TGTGCCAGCAGCTCGGGGGGGGCGAACTATGGCTACACCTTC
TRBJ1-6 | NA | TRBV28 | NA | CASTGGGLNSPLHF | TGTGCCAGCACCGGGGGAGGACTTAATTCACCCCTCCACTTT
TRBJ2-2 | NA | TRBV10-3 | TRBD2 | CAISVRTSGSSGELFF | TGTGCCATCAGTGTAAGGACTAGCGGGAGTTCGGGGGAGCTGTTTTTT
TRBJ2-5 | few | TRBV9 | NA | CASSVELGFEETQYF | TGTGCCAGCAGCGTAGAGCTAGGGTTTGAAGAGACCCAGTACTTC
TRBJ2-1 | NA | TRBV6-6 | NA | CASSQEGLFF | TGTGCCAGCAGCCAGGAAGGACTGTTCTTC
TRBJ2-1 | NA | TRBV27 | TRBD2 | CASSLGLAGNEQFF | TGTGCCAGCAGTTTAGGACTAGCGGGCAATGAGCAGTTCTTC
TRBJ2-1 | NA | TRBV24-1 | TRBD1 | CATSDPGQGARVQFF | TGTGCCACCAGTGACCCGGGACAGGGGGCTCGTGTGCAGTTCTTC
TRBJ2-1 | NA | TRBV19 | NA | CASSIDGDSLNEQFF | TGTGCCAGTAGTATAGACGGGGACTCCCTGAATGAGCAGTTCTTC
TRBJ2-5 | NA | TRBV4-1 | NA | CASSQVFSGSEETQYF | TGCGCCAGCAGCCAAGTCTTCTCGGGGTCAGAGGAGACCCAGTACTTC
TRBJ2-2 | NA | TRBV3-1/TRBV3-2 | NA | CASSPRGAHTGELFF | TGTGCCAGCAGCCCCCGGGGGGCGCACACCGGGGAGCTGTTTTTT
TRBJ1-2 | NA | TRBV5-5 | NA | CASSLGARANYGYTF | TGTGCCAGCAGCTTGGGTGCGAGAGCCAACTATGGCTACACCTTC
TRBJ1-5 | NA | TRBV28 | NA | CASSLPTTGSQPQHF | TGTGCCAGCAGTTTACCCACTACAGGGAGTCAGCCCCAGCATTTT
TRBJ1-2 | few | TRBV19 | NA | CASSMIRDDPYGYTF | TGTGCCAGTAGTATGATCAGGGACGACCCCTATGGCTACACCTTC
TRBJ2-5 | few | TRBV4-1 | TRBD2 | CASSPTSGRIETQYF | TGCGCCAGCAGCCCGACTAGCGGGAGGATCGAGACCCAGTACTTC
TRBJ2-3 | once | TRBV29-1 | TRBD1 | CSVVGPQGLRVADTQYF | TGCAGCGTTGTAGGACCACAGGGGTTAAGGGTCGCAGATACGCAGTATTTT
TRBJ2-7 | NA | TRBV14 | TRBD2 | CASSQASGLGLGEQYF | TGTGCCAGCAGCCAAGCCTCTGGACTAGGTTTGGGAGAGCAGTACTTC
TRBJ1-1 | NA | TRBV7-3 | TRBD1 | CASSLAAGGSTEAFF | TGTGCCAGCAGCCTCGCAGCAGGGGGCTCGACTGAAGCTTTCTTT
TRBJ2-2 | NA | TRBV28 | TRBD1 | CASSRSRGLKTGELFF | TGTGCCAGCAGTCGAAGCAGGGGGCTAAAGACCGGGGAGCTGTTTTTT
TRBJ2-6 | NA | TRBV6-2/TRBV6-3 | NA | CASSNIDRLSSGANVLTF | TGTGCCAGCAGTAATATAGACAGGCTAAGCTCTGGGGCCAACGTCCTGACTTTC
TRBJ2-5 | NA | TRBV4-3 | NA | CASSPWGGMSQYF | TGCGCCAGCAGCCCCTGGGGCGGGATGTCCCAGTACTTC
TRBJ2-7 | NA | TRBV2 | TRBD1 | CAKYRGINYEQYF | TGTGCCAAATACAGGGGGATCAACTACGAGCAGTACTTC
TRBJ1-2 | NA | TRBV6-5 | NA | CASSPSSNGYTF | TGTGCCAGCAGTCCGAGTAGCAATGGCTACACCTTC
TRBJ2-1 | NA | TRBV24-1 | NA | CATSGPGFNEQFF | TGTGCCACCAGTGGCCCAGGTTTCAATGAGCAGTTCTTC
TRBJ1-5 | NA | TRBV27 | TRBD1 | CASSHDRGGQPQHF | TGTGCCAGCAGTCACGACAGGGGAGGACAGCCCCAGCATTTT
TRBJ2-1 | NA | TRBV4-3 | NA | CASSQQTEAYNEQFF | TGCGCCAGCAGCCAACAAACGGAGGCCTACAATGAGCAGTTCTTC
TRBJ2-1 | NA | TRBV24-1 | NA | CATSGPLNNEQFF | TGTGCCACCTCGGGACCACTAAACAATGAGCAGTTCTTC
TRBJ2-1 | NA | TRBV9 | NA | CASSAQGGDNEQFF | TGTGCCAGCAGCGCCCAGGGCGGGGACAATGAGCAGTTCTTC
TRBJ2-7 | NA | TRBV7-8 | TRBD2 | CASSLVPLAGGRSYEQYF | TGTGCCAGCAGCTTAGTTCCTCTAGCGGGAGGGCGTAGCTACGAGCAGTACTTC
TRBJ2-3 | NA | TRBV29-1 | NA | CSVGPGSGRTDTQYF | TGCAGCGTTGGCCCAGGGTCGGGTAGGACAGATACGCAGTATTTT
TRBJ1-1 | NA | TRBV7-9 | NA | CASSLQGAAFF | TGTGCCAGCAGCTTACAGGGTGCAGCTTTCTTT
TRBJ2-7 | NA | TRBV27 | NA | CASSFSVALRLLYEQYF | TGTGCCAGCAGTTTTTCGGTAGCTCTACGTCTTCTGTACGAGCAGTACTTC
TRBJ1-3 | once | TRBV18 | TRBD1 | CASSPARGQGNTIYF | TGTGCCAGCTCACCAGCCAGGGGGCAAGGAAACACCATATATTTT
TRBJ1-1 | NA | TRBV2 | NA | CASQENTEAFF | TGTGCCAGCCAGGAGAACACTGAAGCTTTCTTT
TRBJ1-5 | once | TRBV28 | NA | CASSPTRIQPQHF | TGTGCCAGCAGTCCTACCAGGATCCAGCCCCAGCATTTT
TRBJ2-6 | NA | TRBV7-3 | NA | CASSPTGLVFSGANVLTF | TGTGCCAGCAGCCCAACAGGGTTGGTTTTCTCTGGGGCCAACGTCCTGACTTTC
TRBJ2-7 | once | TRBV28 | NA | CASIPLSGHAEQYF | TGTGCCAGCATACCCCTATCGGGGCATGCCGAGCAGTACTTC
TRBJ2-7 | medium-sized | TRBV7-2 | NA | CASSPTALGSYEQYF | TGTGCCAGCAGCCCGACGGCACTAGGCTCCTACGAGCAGTACTTC